These 10 T cell receptor beta chains share one sample of origin, sequenced in a study of blood T cell repertoires in COVID-19. Profiled with immunoSEQ multiplex PCR; TCRdb holds only in-frame clones, not every one. The sample includes about 310,000 clones, approximately 85% seen only once; the top ten take 2.2%. The sequenced sample was PBMCs or T cells enriched from blood (not recorded which). These receptors came from a man aged 25 to 45 who had recovered from COVID-19.

In its sample, this clone was seen once. This sequence joins TRBV5-1 and TRBJ1-1, with D maybe TRBD1 (6 bases). Looked up from germline, CDR1 is SGHRS and CDR2 is YFSETQ. Trimming stripped 4 bases from V and 5 bases from J, with 15 bases between. This CDR3 contains 14 residues. CDR3 DNA sequence: TGCGCCAGCAGCCTCGAGGGGGTAGTGACTGAAGCTTTCTTT. It codes for CASSLEGVVTEAFF.

V is TRBV5-1 and J is TRBJ1-6; D is undetermined. This CDR3 region has 13 residues. Germline CDR1 reads SGHRS; CDR2 reads YFSETQ. Trimming cost V 2 bases and J 5 bases, with 5 bases left between them. CDR3 in DNA: TGCGCCAGCAGCTTTAATAATAATTCACCCCTCCACTTT. Encoded protein: CASSFNNNSPLHF.

The genes are TRBV30 and TRBJ1-4, with 8 bases that match TRBD1. The J segment lost 5 bases and the V segment lost 0 bases, leaving 2 bases of the junction unmatched. The CDR3 extends over 14 amino acids. Per the germline V gene, CDR1 is GTSNPN and CDR2 is SVGIG (reference sequence). The CDR3 bases are TGTGCCTGGAGTGTTGGACAGGGAAATGAAAAACTGTTTTTT. This sequence encodes CAWSVGQGNEKLFF. Using reference TRBV30 and TRBJ1-4 for the parts outside the CDR3, the full variable domain is SQTIHQWPATLVQPVGSPLSLECTVEGTSNPNLYWYRQAAGRGLQLLFYSVGIGQISSEVPQNLSASRPQDRQFILSSKKLLLSDSGFYLCAWSVGQGNEKLFFGSGTQLSVL.

The chain couples TRBV6-5 to TRBJ1-1; possible D gene TRBD1, 5 bases. Trimming removed 5 bases from V and 6 bases from J, with 13 bases in between. The germline CDR1 and CDR2 sequences are MNHEY and SVGAGI. The CDR3 has 13 residues. The chain's CDR3 is CASSLRQPAEAFF. The CDR3, as DNA: TGTGCCAGCAGTCTAAGACAGCCGGCTGAAGCTTTCTTT.

The rearrangement links TRBV7-9 to TRBJ1-2; D is possibly TRBD1 (6 bases). CDR3 length: 13 residues. V was clipped by 0 bases and J by 8 bases, with 10 bases between them. Germline values: CDR1 SEHNR, CDR2 FQNEAQ (reference sequence). The CDR3 here is CASSLAGTLGYTF. The CDR3 DNA follows: TGTGCCAGCAGCTTAGCCGGGACACTCGGCTACACCTTC.

V and J are TRBV11-2 and TRBJ2-5; tentatively, D is TRBD1 (6 bases). The length of the CDR3 is 15 residues. The V gene lost 10 bases and the J gene lost 2 bases, with 20 bases spanning the gap. Germline V CDR1 and CDR2: SGHAT, FQNNGV. The CDR3 nucleotides are TGTGCCACTAGGAAGTCCCAGGGGTATCAAGAGACCCAGTACTTC. Translating it yields CATRKSQGYQETQYF. The full variable domain, in which reference TRBV11-2 and TRBJ2-5 provide the parts outside the CDR3, is EAGVAQSPRYKIIEKRQSVAFWCNPISGHATLYWYQQILGQGPKLLIQFQNNGVVDDSQLPKDRFSAERLKGVDSTLKIQPAKLEDSAVYLCATRKSQGYQETQYFGPGTRLLVL.

The chain recombines TRBV11-2 with TRBJ2-5; D not certain. Trimming removed 5 bases at V and 2 bases at J, with 9 bases between. The V gene's germline CDR1 is SGHAT and CDR2 FQNNGV. The CDR3 extends over 13 amino acids. The CDR3 region has the DNA TGTGCCAGCAGCCCCAATACTCAAGAGACCCAGTACTTC. It yields the protein CASSPNTQETQYF.

The chain is built from TRBV4-3 and TRBJ1-2; D gene uncertain. The germline gives CDR1 LGHNA, CDR2 YSLEER. The CDR3 consists of 17 residues. Trimming left V 0 bases short and J 5 bases short, with 19 bases between. CDR3 amino acids: CASSQESGSRSRYGYTF. The CDR3 region has the DNA TGCGCCAGCAGCCAAGAATCCGGAAGCCGATCGAGGTATGGCTACACCTTC.

This chain uses TRBV3-1 (or the pseudogene TRBV3-2) with TRBJ1-2, with D possibly TRBD1 on 5 matching bases. V gave up 2 bases and J gave up 8 bases, with 12 bases separating them. The CDR3 is made up of 13 amino acids. Germline V gene sequence: CDR1 LGHDT, CDR2 YNNKEL (reference sequence). The CDR3 protein is CASSQQGKGGYTF. CDR3 nucleotide sequence: TGTGCCAGCAGCCAACAGGGCAAAGGAGGCTACACCTTC.

The chain carries TRBV3-1 (or the pseudogene TRBV3-2) and TRBJ1-2; 7 bases match TRBD1. J lost 2 bases, V lost 2 bases, and 8 bases had no gene match. Germline V gene data show CDR1 as LGHDT and CDR2 as YNNKEL (reference sequence). The CDR3 consists of 16 residues. CDR3 bases: TGTGCCAGCAGCCAATTGGGGACAGACACCAACTATGGCTACACCTTC. It translates to CASSQLGTDTNYGYTF.